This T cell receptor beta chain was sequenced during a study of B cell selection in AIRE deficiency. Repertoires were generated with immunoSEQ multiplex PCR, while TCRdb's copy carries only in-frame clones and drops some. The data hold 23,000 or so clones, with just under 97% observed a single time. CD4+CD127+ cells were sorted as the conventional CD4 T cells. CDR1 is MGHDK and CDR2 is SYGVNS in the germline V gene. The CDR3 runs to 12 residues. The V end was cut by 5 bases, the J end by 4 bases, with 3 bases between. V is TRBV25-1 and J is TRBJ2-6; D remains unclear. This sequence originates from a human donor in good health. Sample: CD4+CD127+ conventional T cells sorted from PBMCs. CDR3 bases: TGTGCCAGCAGTAGAGGGGCCAACGTCCTGACTTTC. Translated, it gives CASSRGANVLTF.